Each of the 20 T cell receptor beta chains below was sequenced from the same sample in a study of blood T cell repertoires in COVID-19. Using immunoSEQ multiplex PCR, the repertoire was profiled, and TCRdb retains in-frame clones only, with some absent. The sample includes about 82,000 clones, 60% to 80% of them seen just once. Sample: peripheral blood. Receptor source: a man aged 60 to 69 with COVID-19, enrolled during active disease.

This clone was observed once. The chain has TRBV7-6 and TRBJ2-3; a possible D gene is TRBD2 (5 bases). CDR1 and CDR2 (germline): SGHVS, FNYEAQ. This CDR3 is built from 14 residues. V dropped 1 base and J dropped 2 bases, with 7 bases sitting between them. The chain's CDR3 is CASSLGTSTDTQYF. The DNA of the CDR3 is TGTGCCAGCAGCTTAGGGACTTCCACAGATACGCAGTATTTT. Full variable domain (outside the CDR3, taken from reference TRBV7-6 and TRBJ2-3): GAGVSQSPRYKVTKRGQDVALRCDPISGHVSLYWYRQALGQGPEFLTYFNYEAQQDKSGLPNDRFSAERPEGSISTLTIQRTEQRDSAMYRCASSLGTSTDTQYFGPGTRLTVL.

The V call is TRBV25-1, the J call TRBJ1-4; unclear D gene. Germline loops: CDR1 MGHDK, CDR2 SYGVNS. Trimming left V 6 bases short and J 4 bases short, with 3 bases between. The CDR3 totals 11 residues. For the CDR3, the DNA is TGTGCCAGCAGCTATAATGAAAAACTGTTTTTT. Translating gives CASSYNEKLFF.

This clone has just one count. The chain has TRBV19 and TRBJ1-1; the D is unclear. CDR1 is LNHDA, CDR2 SQIVND, per germline (reference sequence). Trimming stripped 4 bases from V and 4 bases from J, with 16 bases between. This CDR3 has 15 residues. Here the CDR3 DNA reads TGTGCCAGTAGTAAGGGTAGCGACCCCAGCACTGAAGCTTTCTTT. This translates into CASSKGSDPSTEAFF. The variable domain in full, completed from reference TRBV19 and TRBJ1-1, reads DGGITQSPKYLFRKEGQNVTLSCEQNLNHDAMYWYRQDPGQGLRLIYYSQIVNDFQKGDIAEGYSVSREKKESFPLTVTSAQKNPTAFYLCASSKGSDPSTEAFFGQGTRLTVV.

This clone was found many times. Other DNA sequences in the same sample also yield this CDR3. This chain joins TRBV7-3 and TRBJ2-3; 10 positions agree with TRBD2. V lost 5 bases, J lost 0 bases, and 2 bases stayed unmatched. This CDR3 region has 15 residues. Germline lookup yields CDR1 SGHTA and CDR2 FQGTGA. Here the CDR3 reads CASSQAGGSTDTQYF. The CDR3 region has the DNA TGTGCCAGCAGCCAAGCGGGAGGGAGCACAGATACGCAGTATTTT.

This chain uses TRBV5-1 with TRBJ1-1; the D is unclear. The germline gives CDR1 SGHRS, CDR2 YFSETQ. This CDR3 is built from 13 residues. V dropped 5 bases and J dropped 1 base, with 9 bases sitting between them. The CDR3 sequence: CASRNEGNTEAFF. CDR3 coding DNA: TGCGCCAGCAGGAATGAGGGGAACACTGAAGCTTTCTTT.

The table lists this clone with a count of one. The rearrangement uses TRBV12-5 and TRBJ1-4, with 11 bases identical to TRBD1. CDR3 length: 18 amino acids. Germline CDR1 LGHNT, CDR2 FRNRAP. V dropped 0 bases and J dropped 7; count of bases not matched to a gene: 10. The CDR3 region is CASGLVLGQGALSEKLFF. The CDR3 DNA sequence: TGTGCTAGTGGTTTGGTACTCGGACAGGGGGCTCTTTCTGAAAAACTGTTTTTT.

CDR3 amino acids: CASRRDSPQYEQYF. The CDR3 DNA reads as TGCGCCAGCAGAAGAGACAGCCCCCAGTACGAGCAGTACTTC. This rearrangement joins TRBV5-1 to TRBJ2-7, with a possible D match to TRBD1 (5 bases). The CDR3 spans 14 residues. V was trimmed by 5 bases and J by 4 bases, leaving 16 bases between them. The germline gives CDR1 SGHRS, CDR2 YFSETQ.

The rearrangement joins TRBV2 to TRBJ2-7; D call uncertain. Germline CDR1 reads SNHLY; CDR2 reads FYNNEI. This CDR3 has 11 residues. Trimming removed 5 bases from V and 2 bases from J, with 4 bases in between. Here the CDR3 reads CASSQTYEQYF. The CDR3 nucleotides read TGTGCCAGCAGTCAGACCTACGAGCAGTACTTC.

The V call is TRBV13, the J call TRBJ2-5; a possible D gene is TRBD2 (5 bases). Trimming stripped 2 bases from V and 2 bases from J, with 9 bases between. This CDR3 region has 14 residues. Germline-derived CDR1 and CDR2 are PRHDT and FYEKMQ (reference sequence). The CDR3 region has the DNA TGTGCCAGCAGCTTAACTTCGGGACAAGAGACCCAGTACTTC. Protein: CASSLTSGQETQYF.

The rearrangement joins TRBV10-3 to TRBJ2-7, with D possibly being TRBD2 (6 bases). CDR3 size: 14 residues. Germline CDR1 ENHRY, CDR2 SYGVKD. Trimming shortened V by 5 bases and J by 2 bases, and 13 bases separated the two germline ends. CDR3 sequence reads: CAISSAGSAYEQYF. The CDR3 DNA reads TGTGCCATCAGTTCTGCGGGGTCCGCCTACGAGCAGTACTTC.

About this clone itself: Other nucleotide sequences in the sample specify the same CDR3. J is TRBJ1-1 and V is TRBV4-1; D not certain. Germline V gene sequence: CDR1 MGHRA, CDR2 YSYEKL. Trimming stripped 0 bases from V and 4 bases from J, with 9 bases between. The CDR3 runs 14 residues. The CDR3 nucleotides read TGCGCCAGCAGCCAAGATCGCGGGGTCACTGAAGCTTTCTTT. This codes for CASSQDRGVTEAFF.

The chain carries TRBV5-6 and TRBJ2-5; TRBD2 agrees at 15 bases. Trimming removed 4 bases from V and 9 bases from J; junction bases left unmatched: 7. CDR3 size: 15 residues. Germline loops: CDR1 SGHDT, CDR2 YYEEEE. In nucleotides, the CDR3 is TGTGCCAGCAGCAGCACGGGACTAGCGGGAGGTGCCCAGTACTTC. As protein: CASSSTGLAGGAQYF.

The rearrangement uses TRBV6-6 and TRBJ1-2; possible D gene TRBD1, 6 bases. The CDR3 has 17 residues. V was clipped by 5 bases and J by 5 bases, with 24 bases between them. Per the germline V gene, CDR1 is MNHNY and CDR2 is SVGAGI (reference sequence). DNA for the CDR3: TGTGCCAGCAGTCCCCTCCTCACAGGGTCCGTTCGGTATGGCTACACCTTC. It translates to CASSPLLTGSVRYGYTF.

The V call is TRBV12-5, the J call TRBJ2-5, with D tentatively TRBD1 (6 bases). Germline V gene lookup returns CDR1 LGHNT and CDR2 FRNRAP. V was pared by 5 bases and J by 9 bases, with 16 bases between. The CDR3 spans 13 residues. The chain's CDR3 is CASGEQGLGPQYF. DNA for the CDR3: TGTGCTAGTGGTGAACAGGGCCTTGGGCCCCAGTACTTC.

CDR3 sequence: CASSLDRGQSNEKLFF. The CDR3, as DNA: TGTGCCAGCAGCTTAGATCGAGGACAGTCTAATGAAAAACTGTTTTTT. The chain combines TRBV11-2 with TRBJ1-4, with a tentative D call TRBD1 (6 bases). V gave up 0 bases and J gave up 3 bases, with 11 bases separating them. Germline-derived CDR1 and CDR2 are SGHAT and FQNNGV. There are 16 residues in the CDR3.

This clone has just one count. The chain joins TRBV5-4 to TRBJ1-1; TRBD1 might be the D (5 bases). The length of the CDR3 is 12 residues. V lost 4 bases and J 6 bases, leaving 10 bases between the germline ends. Germline CDR1 reads SGHNT; CDR2 reads YYREEE (reference sequence). For the CDR3, the DNA is TGTGCCAGCAGCCGACAGTTTTCTGAAGCTTTCTTT. Its translation: CASSRQFSEAFF.

The rearrangement uses TRBV6-2 or TRBV6-3 and TRBJ2-7; 10 bases are shared with TRBD2. CDR1 MNHEY and CDR2 SVGEGT come from the germline V gene. V was clipped by 5 bases and J by 3 bases; unmatched bases: 13. CDR3 length: 17 residues. The CDR3 coding sequence is TGTGCCAGCAGTAAGAGTAGTAGCGGGAGGAACTACTACGAGCAGTACTTC. Its protein product is CASSKSSSGRNYYEQYF.

The rearrangement links TRBV7-9 to TRBJ1-6; TRBD1 matches at 7 bases. In germline, CDR1 is SEHNR, CDR2 FQNEAQ (reference sequence). This CDR3 region has 16 residues. Unmatched junction bases numbered 11, after V lost 5 bases and J lost 7 bases. The CDR3 coding sequence is TGTGCCAGCAGCATACAGGGGAATGTTGGAAATTCACCCCTCCACTTT. Its translation: CASSIQGNVGNSPLHF.

This rearrangement joins TRBV9 to TRBJ2-7; 9 bases fit TRBD1. The CDR3 length is 15 residues. Germline assignment: CDR1 SGDLS and CDR2 YYNGEE. V shed 4 bases and J 5 bases; nucleotides not matched to a gene: 10. CDR3 region: CASSSSGTGMDEQYF. The DNA of the CDR3 is TGTGCCAGCAGCTCATCCGGGACAGGGATGGACGAGCAGTACTTC.

The CDR3 region has the DNA TGTGCCAGCAGCCAATTCCAGGATCCCAACGGCTACACCTTC. Protein sequence: CASSQFQDPNGYTF. V is TRBV3-1 (or the pseudogene TRBV3-2) and J is TRBJ1-2, with no clear D. This CDR3 spans 14 amino acids. V dropped 2 bases and J dropped 8 bases, with 15 bases sitting between them. The germline CDR1 and CDR2 sequences are LGHDT and YNNKEL (reference sequence).